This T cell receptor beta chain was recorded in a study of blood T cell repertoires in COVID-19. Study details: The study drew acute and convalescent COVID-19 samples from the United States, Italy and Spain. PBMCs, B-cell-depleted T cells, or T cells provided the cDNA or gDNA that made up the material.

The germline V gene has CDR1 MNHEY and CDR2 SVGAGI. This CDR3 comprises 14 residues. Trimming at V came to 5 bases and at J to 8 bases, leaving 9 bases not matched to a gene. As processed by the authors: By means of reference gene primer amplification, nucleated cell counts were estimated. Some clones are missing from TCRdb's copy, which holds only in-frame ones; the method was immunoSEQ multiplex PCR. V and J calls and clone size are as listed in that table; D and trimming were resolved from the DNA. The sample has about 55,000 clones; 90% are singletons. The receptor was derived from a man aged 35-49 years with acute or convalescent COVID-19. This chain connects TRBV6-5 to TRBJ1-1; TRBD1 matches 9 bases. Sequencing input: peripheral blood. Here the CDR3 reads CASSTDRGFPEAFF. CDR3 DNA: TGTGCCAGCAGTACCGACAGGGGGTTCCCCGAAGCTTTCTTT.